One sample yielded the 19 T cell receptor beta chains listed below, sequenced in a study of blood T cell repertoires in COVID-19. TCRdb's copy holds only in-frame clones and misses some; the assay was immunoSEQ multiplex PCR. The data show over 90,000 clones, with almost 80% seen just once and 7.5% to 10% held by the top ten. Material: peripheral blood. These receptor sequences come from a man in his sixties with active or convalescent COVID-19.

The chain joins TRBV12-3 or TRBV12-4 to TRBJ1-2, with 8 bases that match TRBD1. J gave up 2 bases and V 6 bases, and 2 bases lay outside the gene matches. The CDR3 runs to 13 residues. CDR3 in amino acids: CASRRDRNYGYTF. CDR3 bases: TGTGCCAGCAGACGGGACAGGAACTATGGCTACACCTTC.

The sample holds one count of this clone. The chain employs TRBV24-1 and TRBJ1-1, with TRBD1 as a possible D gene (5 bases). There are 13 residues in the CDR3. Trimming stripped 5 bases from V and 5 bases from J, with 11 bases between. The germline V gene encodes CDR1 KGHDR and CDR2 SFDVKD. The CDR3 bases are TGTGCCACCAGTGCTGGGGGGGAGACTGAAGCTTTCTTT. This codes for CATSAGGETEAFF.

The J gene is TRBJ2-2, the V gene TRBV7-9; 7 nucleotides agree with TRBD1. The CDR3 has 18 amino acids. The V gene's germline CDR1 is SEHNR and CDR2 FQNEAQ (reference sequence). After removal of 5 bases from V and 1 base from J, the junction contained 13 bases not matched to a gene. CDR3: CASSPRSKGALNTGELFF. The CDR3 DNA is TGTGCCAGCAGCCCCCGTTCCAAGGGGGCCCTGAACACCGGGGAGCTGTTTTTT.

The rearrangement joins TRBV28 to TRBJ1-4, with 7 bases identical to TRBD1. The CDR3 extends over 16 amino acids. Trimming took 5 bases from V and 2 from J; bases not matched to a gene: 8. Per germline, CDR1 MDHEN and CDR2 SYDVKM. The CDR3 DNA sequence: TGTGCCAGCAGTCCCTTCGACAGGGCGACTAATGAAAAACTGTTTTTT. Its translation: CASSPFDRATNEKLFF.

The chain joins TRBV28 to TRBJ1-5; TRBD1 is a possible D gene (5 bases). Germline CDR1 MDHEN, CDR2 SYDVKM. Trimming stripped 3 bases from V and 9 bases from J, with 18 bases between. This CDR3 is built from 15 residues. CDR3 protein: CASSFPLTGGRPQHF. DNA for the CDR3: TGTGCCAGCAGTTTCCCTCTCACCGGGGGGAGGCCCCAGCATTTT. Filled out from reference TRBV28 and TRBJ1-5, the complete variable domain reads DVKVTQSSRYLVKRTGEKVFLECVQDMDHENMFWYRQDPGLGLRLIYFSYDVKMKEKGDIPEGYSVSREKKERFSLILESASTNQTSMYLCASSFPLTGGRPQHFGDGTRLSIL.

The chain has TRBV6-5 and TRBJ1-2; D not certain. V was shortened by 9 bases and J by 4 bases, with 9 bases between the two germline ends. The CDR3 loop spans 11 amino acids. Germline V gene data show CDR1 as MNHEY and CDR2 as SVGAGI. The CDR3: CASSIPYGYTF. DNA of the CDR3: TGTGCCAGTTCCATTCCCTATGGCTACACCTTC.

The chain couples TRBV6-5 to TRBJ2-2; no definite D call. V dropped 0 bases and J dropped 4 bases, with 9 bases sitting between them. The CDR3 has 15 residues. Germline V gives CDR1 MNHEY, CDR2 SVGAGI. This chain's CDR3 is CASSYSRIITGELFF. The DNA of the CDR3 is TGTGCCAGCAGTTACTCCCGTATTATCACCGGGGAGCTGTTTTTT.

This clone was detected only a few times. The chain joins TRBV11-1 to TRBJ2-7, with 9 bases that match TRBD1. From germline, CDR1 is SGHAT and CDR2 FQDESV (reference sequence). The J segment lost 4 bases and the V segment lost 4 bases, leaving 11 bases of the junction unmatched. CDR3 length equals 16 residues. DNA of the CDR3: TGTGCCAGCAGCTATAACATCGACAGGGGGAAGTACGAGCAGTACTTC. Protein sequence: CASSYNIDRGKYEQYF.

The gene calls are TRBV6-5 and TRBJ2-7; 8 positions match TRBD1. V trimming: 6 bases; J trimming: 4 bases; junction bases outside the gene matches: 11. Germline V gene sequence: CDR1 MNHEY, CDR2 SVGAGI. This CDR3 is 15 amino acids long. In nucleotides, the CDR3 is TGTGCCAGCAGGAGGGGCAAGGACAGGGCGTACGAGCAGTACTTC. This sequence encodes CASRRGKDRAYEQYF.

The V and J genes are TRBV5-6 and TRBJ1-1; D may be TRBD1 (6 bases). The CDR3 spans 12 residues. Per the germline V gene, CDR1 is SGHDT and CDR2 is YYEEEE. Trimming shortened V by 5 bases and J by 12 bases, and 17 bases separated the two germline ends. The DNA for the CDR3 is TGTGCCAGCAGTAAACCACAGGGCGTAACTTTCTTT. This encodes CASSKPQGVTFF.

This clone showed up just once. The J gene is TRBJ1-1, the V gene TRBV7-9, with TRBD1 matching 9 bases. This CDR3 is 14 amino acids long. J was trimmed by 4 bases and V by 5 bases; bases with no gene match: 5. From germline, CDR1 is SEHNR and CDR2 FQNEAQ (reference sequence). CDR3 in amino acids: CASSPPDRGTEAFF. The DNA for the CDR3 is TGTGCCAGCAGCCCCCCGGACAGGGGCACTGAAGCTTTCTTT.

The chain couples TRBV27 to TRBJ2-1; TRBD2 matches 9 bases. V gave up 3 bases and J gave up 7 bases; unmatched junction bases: 10. The CDR3 has 16 residues. Germline V gives CDR1 MNHEY, CDR2 SMNVEV (reference sequence). The CDR3 DNA reads TGTGCCAGCAGTTTCATGGAGAGCGGGAGGAAGAATGAGCAGTTCTTC. Protein: CASSFMESGRKNEQFF.

The chain has TRBV6-1 and TRBJ2-7; 10 bases agree with TRBD1. The V gene's germline CDR1 is MNHNS and CDR2 SASEGT. Trimming at V came to 3 bases and at J to 7 bases, leaving 9 bases not matched to a gene. The CDR3 has 15 amino acids. The CDR3, as DNA: TGTGCCAGCAGTGAGGGGGACAGGGGACTTCGGGAGCAGTACTTC. The encoded protein is CASSEGDRGLREQYF.

V and J are TRBV27 and TRBJ2-7, with D possibly being TRBD2 (6 bases). Deletions cut 6 bases from V and 0 bases from J, with 12 bases between. The CDR3 totals 14 residues. From germline, CDR1 is MNHEY and CDR2 SMNVEV (reference sequence). The CDR3: CASSPTGSSYEQYF. CDR3 bases: TGTGCCAGCAGCCCTACCGGGAGCTCCTACGAGCAGTACTTC.

CDR3 coding DNA: TGTGCCAGCAGCTCTACTAGCGGGAAGGTTCAGTACTTC. This sequence encodes CASSSTSGKVQYF. The chain couples TRBV6-5 to TRBJ2-4; 10 nucleotides agree with TRBD2. The CDR3 runs to 13 residues. Germline assignment: CDR1 MNHEY and CDR2 SVGAGI. V dropped 6 bases and J dropped 11; count of bases not matched to a gene: 7.

V is TRBV18 and J is TRBJ2-7, with a weak D call TRBD2 (6 bases). The CDR3 contains 14 residues. V lost 4 bases, J lost 6 bases, and 16 bases lay in between. Germline CDR1 is KGHSH and CDR2 is LQKENI. DNA of the CDR3: TGTGCCAGCTCACGGTCTGGAGGGCCGCTCGAGCAGTACTTC. Its protein product is CASSRSGGPLEQYF.

A few counts support this clone. The chain is built from TRBV19 and TRBJ1-2; 7 bases align to TRBD1. V shed 4 bases, J shed 5 bases, and the junction held 7 bases outside the gene matches. Germline V gives CDR1 LNHDA, CDR2 SQIVND (reference sequence). The CDR3 runs 14 residues. The CDR3 loop reads CASSNSGQLYGYTF. As DNA, the CDR3 is TGTGCCAGTAGTAACTCGGGACAGTTATATGGCTACACCTTC.

The chain has TRBV5-1 and TRBJ1-1, with a possible D match to TRBD1 (5 bases). The V end lost 1 base, the J end lost 0 bases, and 13 bases lay between the germline ends. Germline lookup yields CDR1 SGHRS and CDR2 YFSETQ. The CDR3 has 16 residues. The CDR3 DNA is TGCGCCAGCAGCTTGCAGGGAGGAAGTATGAACACTGAAGCTTTCTTT. Translated: CASSLQGGSMNTEAFF.

This clone was seen only a few times. This chain joins TRBV19 and TRBJ1-5, with unresolved D. The germline gives CDR1 LNHDA, CDR2 SQIVND (reference sequence). The V and J ends lost 7 bases and 7 bases respectively, with 17 bases between them. This CDR3 region has 14 residues. The DNA of the CDR3 is TGTGCCAGTACGCACCGGGGAATGGGGCAGCCCCAGCATTTT. It encodes CASTHRGMGQPQHF.